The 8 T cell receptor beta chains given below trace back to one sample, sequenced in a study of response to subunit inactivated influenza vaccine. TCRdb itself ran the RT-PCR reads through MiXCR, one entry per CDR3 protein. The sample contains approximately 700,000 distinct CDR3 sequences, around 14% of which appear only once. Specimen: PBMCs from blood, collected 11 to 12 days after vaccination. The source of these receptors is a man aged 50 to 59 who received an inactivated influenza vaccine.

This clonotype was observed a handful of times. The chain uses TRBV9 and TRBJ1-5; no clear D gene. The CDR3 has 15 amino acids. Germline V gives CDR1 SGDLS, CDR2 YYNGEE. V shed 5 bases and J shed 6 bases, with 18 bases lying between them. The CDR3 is CASSVDGSSIQPQHF. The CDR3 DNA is TGTGCCAGCAGTGTGGACGGATCTAGTATTCAGCCCCAGCATTTT.

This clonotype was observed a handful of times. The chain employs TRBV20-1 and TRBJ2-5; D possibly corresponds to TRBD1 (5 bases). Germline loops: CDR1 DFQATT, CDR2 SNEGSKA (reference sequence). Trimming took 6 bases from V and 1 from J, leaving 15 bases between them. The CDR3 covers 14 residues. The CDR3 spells CSATGETAQETQYF. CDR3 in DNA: TGCAGTGCCACCGGAGAGACAGCCCAAGAGACCCAGTACTTC.

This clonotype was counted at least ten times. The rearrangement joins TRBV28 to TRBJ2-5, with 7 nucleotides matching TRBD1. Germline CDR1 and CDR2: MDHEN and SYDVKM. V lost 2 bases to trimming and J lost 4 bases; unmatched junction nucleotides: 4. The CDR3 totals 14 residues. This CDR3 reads CASSLPQGVETQYF. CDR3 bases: TGTGCCAGCAGTTTACCCCAGGGGGTAGAGACCCAGTACTTC.

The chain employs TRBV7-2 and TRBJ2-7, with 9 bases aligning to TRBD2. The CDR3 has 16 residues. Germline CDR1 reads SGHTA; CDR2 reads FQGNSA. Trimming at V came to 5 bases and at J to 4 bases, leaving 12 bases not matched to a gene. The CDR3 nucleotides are TGTGCCAGCAGCCCGCTTAGCGGGGGAGTTCTTTACGAGCAGTACTTC. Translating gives CASSPLSGGVLYEQYF.

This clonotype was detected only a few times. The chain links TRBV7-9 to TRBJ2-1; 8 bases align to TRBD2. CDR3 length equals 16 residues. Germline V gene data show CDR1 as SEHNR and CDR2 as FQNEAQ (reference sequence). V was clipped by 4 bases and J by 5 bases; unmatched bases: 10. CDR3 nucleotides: TGTGCCAGCAGCTACGGAGCGGGAGTGTTAGACAATGAGCAGTTCTTC. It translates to CASSYGAGVLDNEQFF. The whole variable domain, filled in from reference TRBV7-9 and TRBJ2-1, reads DTGVSQNPRHKITKRGQNVTFRCDPISEHNRLYWYRQTLGQGPEFLTYFQNEAQLEKSRLLSDRFSAERPKGSFSTLEIQRTEQGDSAMYLCASSYGAGVLDNEQFFGPGTRLTVL.

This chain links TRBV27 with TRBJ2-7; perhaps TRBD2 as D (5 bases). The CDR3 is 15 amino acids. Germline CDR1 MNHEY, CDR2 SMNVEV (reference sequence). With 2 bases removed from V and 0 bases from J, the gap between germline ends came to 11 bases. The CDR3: CASSLAGISSYEQYF. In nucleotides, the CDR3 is TGTGCCAGCAGTTTAGCGGGTATTAGCTCCTACGAGCAGTACTTC.

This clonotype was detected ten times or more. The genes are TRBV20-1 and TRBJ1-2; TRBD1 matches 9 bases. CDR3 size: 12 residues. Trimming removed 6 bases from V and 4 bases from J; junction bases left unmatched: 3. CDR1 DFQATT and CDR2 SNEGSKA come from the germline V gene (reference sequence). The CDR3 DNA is TGCAGTGCCAAGACAGGGGGCTATGGCTACACCTTC. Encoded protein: CSAKTGGYGYTF.

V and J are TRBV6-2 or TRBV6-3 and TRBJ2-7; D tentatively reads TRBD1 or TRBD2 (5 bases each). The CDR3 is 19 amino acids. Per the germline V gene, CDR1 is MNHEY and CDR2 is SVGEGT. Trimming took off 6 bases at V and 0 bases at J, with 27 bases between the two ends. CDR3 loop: CASRPPWGRSSENSYEQYF. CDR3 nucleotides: TGTGCCAGCAGACCCCCCTGGGGACGGAGTTCAGAGAACTCCTACGAGCAGTACTTC.